Following are 27 T cell receptor beta chains from one sample sequenced in a study of control samples from healthy donors and cancer patients. Using immunoSEQ multiplex PCR, the repertoire was profiled, and TCRdb retains in-frame clones only, with some absent. In the table there are just under 150,000 clones, 80% to 95% of which are singletons. The sequenced sample consisted of blood. All receptors come from a man aged 25-40 years in good health.

The V gene is TRBV19, the J gene TRBJ1-1, with unresolved D. CDR3 length equals 15 residues. Germline V gene sequence: CDR1 LNHDA, CDR2 SQIVND (reference sequence). V was cut by 6 bases and J by 1 base, with 15 bases left in between. CDR3 loop: CASSAPRMGNTEAFF. CDR3 bases: TGTGCCAGTAGCGCCCCTCGAATGGGGAACACTGAAGCTTTCTTT.

The chain combines TRBV7-3 with TRBJ1-3; 7 bases match TRBD1. The CDR3 runs to 14 residues. Germline lookup yields CDR1 SGHTA and CDR2 FQGTGA. Trimming took 5 bases from V and 2 from J; bases not matched to a gene: 3. The CDR3 is CASSDDRAGNTIYF. CDR3 DNA sequence: TGTGCCAGCAGCGACGACAGGGCTGGAAACACCATATATTTT.

This chain uses TRBV4-1 with TRBJ2-3, with no clear D. CDR3 length: 12 residues. V gave up 1 base and J gave up 11 bases, with 10 bases separating them. Germline V gene sequence: CDR1 MGHRA, CDR2 YSYEKL. The CDR3 bases are TGCGCCAGCAGCCAAGTTCACACCAGGCAGTATTTT. Protein product: CASSQVHTRQYF.

The rearrangement uses TRBV3-1 (or the pseudogene TRBV3-2) and TRBJ1-1, with 8 bases that match TRBD1. The trim removed 4 bases at V and 1 base at J, leaving 5 bases unmatched. The germline V gene has CDR1 LGHDT and CDR2 YNNKEL (reference sequence). This CDR3 spans 15 amino acids. DNA of the CDR3: TGTGCCAGCAGCCCATGGACAGGGACGAACACTGAAGCTTTCTTT. Protein sequence: CASSPWTGTNTEAFF.

This sequence joins TRBV28 and TRBJ1-1; 10 bases align to TRBD1. The CDR3 sequence is 16 residues long. V lost 3 bases to trimming and J lost 3 bases; unmatched junction nucleotides: 7. Germline CDR1 and CDR2: MDHEN and SYDVKM. CDR3 in DNA: TGTGCCAGCAGTTTTCGGGACAGGGGTTTGGACACTGAAGCTTTCTTT. Translating it yields CASSFRDRGLDTEAFF.

This sequence joins TRBV27 and TRBJ2-7; D is uncertain. CDR3 size: 13 residues. V lost 3 bases to trimming and J lost 0 bases, with 6 bases between them. CDR1 MNHEY and CDR2 SMNVEV come from the germline V gene (reference sequence). CDR3 nucleotide sequence: TGTGCCAGCAGTTTGACACCCTCCTACGAGCAGTACTTC. Its protein product is CASSLTPSYEQYF.

J is TRBJ1-1 and V is TRBV11-3; no definite D call. V lost 3 bases, J lost 6 bases, and 11 bases lay in between. The V gene's germline CDR1 is SGHNT and CDR2 YENEEA. The CDR3 extends over 13 amino acids. CDR3 residues: CASSFSRSAEAFF. CDR3 DNA: TGTGCCAGCAGCTTCTCCAGGTCGGCTGAAGCTTTCTTT. Full variable domain (remainder filled in from reference TRBV11-3 and TRBJ1-1): EAGVVQSPRYKIIEKKQPVAFWCNPISGHNTLYWYLQNLGQGPELLIRYENEEAVDDSQLPKDRFSAERLKGVDSTLKIQPAELGDSAVYLCASSFSRSAEAFFGQGTRLTVV.

This clone was counted a single time. V usage is TRBV11-2 and J usage is TRBJ1-6; D is ambiguous. In germline, CDR1 is SGHAT, CDR2 FQNNGV. Trimming took off 6 bases at V and 0 bases at J, with 21 bases between the two ends. This CDR3 region has 19 residues. This CDR3 reads CASSLRLMTRSSYNSPLHF. For the CDR3, the DNA is TGTGCCAGCAGTTTACGTCTTATGACCCGGAGCTCCTATAATTCACCCCTCCACTTT. The entire variable domain, with the rest obtained from reference TRBV11-2 and TRBJ1-6, is as follows: EAGVAQSPRYKIIEKRQSVAFWCNPISGHATLYWYQQILGQGPKLLIQFQNNGVVDDSQLPKDRFSAERLKGVDSTLKIQPAKLEDSAVYLCASSLRLMTRSSYNSPLHFGNGTRLTVT.

The chain has TRBV6-5 and TRBJ1-1, with 7 bases matching TRBD1. Germline loops: CDR1 MNHEY, CDR2 SVGAGI. The J segment lost 0 bases and the V segment lost 5 bases, leaving 3 bases of the junction unmatched. This CDR3 region has 14 residues. This chain's CDR3 is CASSSQGVNTEAFF. CDR3 in DNA: TGTGCCAGCAGTAGTCAGGGGGTGAACACTGAAGCTTTCTTT.

The chain joins TRBV5-1 to TRBJ1-1; D remains ambiguous. The CDR3 consists of 13 residues. CDR1 and CDR2 from the germline V gene are SGHRS and YFSETQ. Trimming took off 2 bases at V and 5 bases at J, with 10 bases between the two ends. The CDR3 loop is CASSLDRGTEAFF. DNA of the CDR3: TGCGCCAGCAGCTTAGATCGAGGGACTGAAGCTTTCTTT.

This clone was found a few times. The genes are TRBV6-5 and TRBJ1-6; D remains unclear. There are 13 residues in the CDR3. With 5 bases removed from V and 7 bases from J, the gap between germline ends came to 9 bases. CDR1 and CDR2 (germline): MNHEY, SVGAGI. The DNA for the CDR3 is TGTGCCAGCAGTCAGAGCAGGAATTCACCCCTCCACTTT. Encoded protein: CASSQSRNSPLHF.

The chain uses TRBV7-3 and TRBJ2-7; TRBD1 matches at 8 bases. Germline V gives CDR1 SGHTA, CDR2 FQGTGA. This CDR3 has 15 amino acids. V was clipped by 1 base and J by 5 bases; unmatched bases: 7. The CDR3 bases are TGTGCCAGCAGCTTAATACCGGGACAGGTCGACGAGCAGTACTTC. Protein sequence: CASSLIPGQVDEQYF.

V gene TRBV6-6 combines with J gene TRBJ1-5, with D possibly being TRBD1 (6 bases). CDR3 length: 15 residues. Trimming cost V 7 bases and J 0 bases, with 13 bases left between them. Germline lookup yields CDR1 MNHNY and CDR2 SVGAGI (reference sequence). The DNA of the CDR3 is TGTGCCAGCACGGACAGCCTATATAGCAATCAGCCCCAGCATTTT. Its translation is CASTDSLYSNQPQHF.

The V call is TRBV27, the J call TRBJ2-1; D is perhaps TRBD2 (5 bases). The CDR3 sequence is 16 residues long. Germline CDR1 MNHEY, CDR2 SMNVEV (reference sequence). Trimming stripped 6 bases from V and 0 bases from J, with 15 bases between. The chain's CDR3 is CASSHELGISYNEQFF. CDR3 bases: TGTGCCAGCAGCCATGAACTAGGAATCTCCTACAATGAGCAGTTCTTC.

The chain employs TRBV19 and TRBJ1-1; no clear D gene. There are 12 residues in the CDR3. Trimming stripped 3 bases from V and 7 bases from J, with 9 bases between. Germline V gene sequence: CDR1 LNHDA, CDR2 SQIVND (reference sequence). The CDR3 protein is CASSIGGFEAFF. DNA for the CDR3: TGTGCCAGTAGTATCGGAGGGTTTGAAGCTTTCTTT.

The V gene is TRBV27, the J gene TRBJ1-5; D is uncertain. Germline CDR1 reads MNHEY; CDR2 reads SMNVEV (reference sequence). This CDR3 spans 14 amino acids. V lost 5 bases to trimming and J lost 2 bases, with 10 bases between them. The CDR3 DNA follows: TGTGCCAGCAGTCGGGCGAAAGGCAATCAGCCCCAGCATTTT. Protein: CASSRAKGNQPQHF.

This chain connects TRBV23-1 to TRBJ1-2; the D is unclear. TRBV23-1 is designated an ORF whose function remains uncertain. The CDR3 spans 13 residues. The germline V and J ends were trimmed by 8 bases and 4 bases, with 14 bases remaining between them. The chain's CDR3 is CASPGVGPYGYTF. CDR3 sequence (DNA): TGCGCCAGCCCAGGAGTTGGACCCTATGGCTACACCTTC.

This clone was detected once. J is TRBJ2-5 and V is TRBV6-5, with D possibly being TRBD2 (7 bases). Germline lookup yields CDR1 MNHEY and CDR2 SVGAGI. Trimming removed 6 bases at V and 5 bases at J, with 16 bases between. This CDR3 comprises 14 residues. CDR3 DNA sequence: TGTGCCAGCAGGGGGGGCGGGGGCGGTGAGACCCAGTACTTC. Translating it yields CASRGGGGGETQYF.

The V gene is TRBV19, the J gene TRBJ1-3; D unresolved. V shed 9 bases and J shed 2 bases, with 17 bases lying between them. The germline CDR1 and CDR2 sequences are LNHDA and SQIVND (reference sequence). The length of the CDR3 is 15 residues. The CDR3 sequence is CASLDQSGTGNTIYF. The CDR3 DNA follows: TGTGCCAGCCTAGACCAGTCAGGAACTGGAAACACCATATATTTT.

The chain links TRBV4-1 to TRBJ1-5; D might be TRBD1 (5 bases). The V gene lost 1 base and the J gene lost 5 bases, with 15 bases spanning the gap. Germline CDR1 MGHRA, CDR2 YSYEKL. The CDR3 runs 16 residues. The CDR3 loop reads CASSQAGTPTDQPQHF. Written as DNA, the CDR3 is TGCGCCAGCAGCCAAGCCGGGACCCCTACCGATCAGCCCCAGCATTTT.

This clone appeared a single time. V usage is TRBV6-1 and J usage is TRBJ1-1; D is uncertain. Germline lookup yields CDR1 MNHNS and CDR2 SASEGT. The ends were cut back, 0 bases at V and 0 bases at J, with 23 bases in the middle. The CDR3 totals 20 residues. CDR3 protein: CASSEALRWPGNIMNTEAFF. Here the CDR3 DNA reads TGTGCCAGCAGTGAAGCGCTTCGATGGCCAGGTAACATCATGAACACTGAAGCTTTCTTT.

This rearrangement joins TRBV5-1 to TRBJ1-1; D is unclear. The germline V gene encodes CDR1 SGHRS and CDR2 YFSETQ. The CDR3 runs 13 residues. The germline V and J ends were trimmed by 0 bases and 5 bases, with 8 bases remaining between them. For the CDR3, the DNA is TGCGCCAGCAGCTTGGGACAAAGGACTGAAGCTTTCTTT. Translated, it gives CASSLGQRTEAFF.

V gene TRBV6-4 combines with J gene TRBJ1-2, with D tentatively TRBD1 (6 bases). This CDR3 region has 17 residues. The germline CDR1 and CDR2 sequences are MRHNA and SNTAGT. The V and J ends lost 8 bases and 6 bases respectively, with 28 bases between them. The CDR3 bases are TGTGCCAGCCTTACGATCGACGACACGAGGGGGGAGGATGGCTACACCTTC. It is translated as CASLTIDDTRGEDGYTF.

The rearrangement joins TRBV3-1 (or the pseudogene TRBV3-2) to TRBJ2-7, with D unresolved. There are 12 residues in the CDR3. Germline V CDR1 and CDR2: LGHDT, YNNKEL (reference sequence). V was trimmed by 4 bases and J by 1 base, leaving 5 bases between them. CDR3 residues: CASSRASYEQYF. CDR3 nucleotide sequence: TGTGCCAGCAGCCGGGCGTCCTACGAGCAGTACTTC.

V and J are TRBV24-1 and TRBJ1-2, with D tentatively TRBD1 (5 bases). V was trimmed by 2 bases and J by 11 bases, leaving 17 bases between them. CDR1 is KGHDR and CDR2 is SFDVKD in the germline V gene. This CDR3 has 14 amino acids. The CDR3 is CATSDSSNPWGYTF. CDR3 DNA: TGTGCCACCAGTGATTCCTCCAATCCCTGGGGGTACACCTTC.

The V and J genes are TRBV4-2 and TRBJ1-6; no clear D gene. Germline V lookup: CDR1 LGHNA, CDR2 YNFKEQ. The CDR3 has 19 amino acids. The V gene lost 2 bases and the J gene lost 6 bases, with 23 bases spanning the gap. CDR3 DNA: TGTGCCAGCAGCCAACCCTCGTGGGGAACCTCCAGGAGTAATTCACCCCTCCACTTT. Its translation is CASSQPSWGTSRSNSPLHF.

The chain carries TRBV27 and TRBJ2-7; 7 nucleotides align to TRBD2. J gave up 6 bases and V 2 bases, and 16 bases lay outside the gene matches. The CDR3 totals 17 residues. Germline CDR1 and CDR2: MNHEY and SMNVEV (reference sequence). CDR3 region: CASSLTSSGGSLSEQYF. The CDR3 DNA reads as TGTGCCAGCAGTTTAACCTCCTCGGGGGGATCGCTCTCCGAGCAGTACTTC.